One sample yielded the 20 T cell receptor beta chains listed below, sequenced in a study of blood T cell repertoires in COVID-19. Produced via immunoSEQ multiplex PCR; TCRdb's table is partial and in-frame only. The data contain about 150,000 clones, 75% to 90% of them seen just once; the ten biggest clones take up over 0.5%. The specimen sequenced was peripheral blood. The source of these receptors is a man aged 55 to 70 with acute or convalescent COVID-19.

There are a few counts of this clone. The chain uses TRBV19 and TRBJ2-3; TRBD2 matches at 8 bases. CDR3 length: 16 residues. The germline V gene encodes CDR1 LNHDA and CDR2 SQIVND (reference sequence). Losses at the gene ends were 5 bases for V and 3 bases for J; bases not matched to a gene: 10. CDR3 in DNA: TGTGCCAGTAGTCATAGCGGGGCCGTGGGTACAGATACGCAGTATTTT. It translates to CASSHSGAVGTDTQYF. Full variable domain (remainder filled in from reference TRBV19 and TRBJ2-3): DGGITQSPKYLFRKEGQNVTLSCEQNLNHDAMYWYRQDPGQGLRLIYYSQIVNDFQKGDIAEGYSVSREKKESFPLTVTSAQKNPTAFYLCASSHSGAVGTDTQYFGPGTRLTVL.

The chain recombines TRBV2 with TRBJ2-2; D is possibly TRBD1 (5 bases). The germline CDR1 and CDR2 sequences are SNHLY and FYNNEI. Trimming pared 5 bases from V and 7 bases from J, leaving 14 bases between. The CDR3 loop spans 14 amino acids. DNA for the CDR3: TGTGCCAGCAGTCCCCTGACAGTTAACGGGGAGCTGTTTTTT. Amino acid sequence: CASSPLTVNGELFF.

This clone was counted a few times. Mismatch with germline at one junction end may stem from a read error. The chain combines TRBV9 with TRBJ2-1; perhaps TRBD1 as D (6 bases). The CDR3 totals 14 residues. CDR1 is SGDLS and CDR2 is YYNGEE in the germline V gene. The CDR3 coding sequence is TGTGCCAGCAGCTTAGACGCGGGTGGGACAAATCAGGTCTTC. Protein sequence: CASSLDAGGTNQVF.

This clone was counted a few times. This sequence joins TRBV24-1 and TRBJ1-4; D remains ambiguous. This CDR3 spans 14 amino acids. V shed 3 bases and J shed 8 bases, with 12 bases lying between them. Per germline, CDR1 KGHDR and CDR2 SFDVKD. The CDR3 is CATSDAGSNEKLFF. The CDR3, as DNA: TGTGCCACCAGTGATGCGGGTAGCAACGAAAAACTGTTTTTT.

The CDR3 nucleotides read TGTGCCAGCAGCTTACTACCAGGGGATCACCGCGGCACTGAAGCTTTCTTT. It yields the protein CASSLLPGDHRGTEAFF. The chain uses TRBV7-9 and TRBJ1-1, with D possibly matching TRBD1 (6 bases). This CDR3 has 17 amino acids. Trimming shortened V by 2 bases and J by 4 bases, and 20 bases separated the two germline ends. Per the germline V gene, CDR1 is SEHNR and CDR2 is FQNEAQ (reference sequence).

This clone was recorded once. This chain links TRBV28 with TRBJ1-6; 9 nucleotides agree with TRBD1. The CDR3 has 14 residues. V was clipped by 6 bases and J by 9 bases; unmatched bases: 6. Germline V gene sequence: CDR1 MDHEN, CDR2 SYDVKM. The CDR3 DNA follows: TGTGCCAGCAGGCCCGGGACAGGGATTTCACCCCTCCACTTT. Protein: CASRPGTGISPLHF.

This clone has only one observation. The gene calls are TRBV13 and TRBJ2-7; D possibly corresponds to TRBD1 (6 bases). The CDR3 contains 16 residues. The germline CDR1 and CDR2 sequences are PRHDT and FYEKMQ (reference sequence). V lost 4 bases and J 4 bases, leaving 20 bases between the germline ends. The CDR3 coding sequence is TGTGCCAGCAGCTCTGGCCTGGGGGCCCTCACGTACGAGCAGTACTTC. This encodes CASSSGLGALTYEQYF. The full variable domain, with the rest looked up from reference TRBV13 and TRBJ2-7, is AAGVIQSPRHLIKEKRETATLKCYPIPRHDTVYWYQQGPGQDPQFLISFYEKMQSDKGSIPDRFSAQQFSDYHSELNMSSLELGDSALYFCASSSGLGALTYEQYFGPGTRLTVT.

The rearrangement joins TRBV4-2 to TRBJ1-5; 7 bases match TRBD1. Unmatched junction bases numbered 3, after V lost 2 bases and J lost 5 bases. The CDR3 is 14 residues long. The V gene's germline CDR1 is LGHNA and CDR2 YNFKEQ. This CDR3 is CASSQWDSDQPQHF. The CDR3 DNA follows: TGTGCCAGCAGCCAATGGGACAGTGATCAGCCCCAGCATTTT.

In its sample, this clone was seen a few times. V is TRBV7-2 and J is TRBJ2-2; D call uncertain. V was trimmed by 5 bases and J by 3 bases, leaving 13 bases between them. From germline, CDR1 is SGHTA and CDR2 FQGNSA. CDR3 length: 15 residues. CDR3 DNA: TGTGCCAGCAGCCAAGTCCCAGGTGACACCGGGGAGCTGTTTTTT. Amino acids: CASSQVPGDTGELFF.

The chain links TRBV7-9 to TRBJ2-2; D not resolved. The CDR3 totals 15 residues. Deletions cut 2 bases from V and 4 bases from J, with 11 bases between. Germline V gene sequence: CDR1 SEHNR, CDR2 FQNEAQ (reference sequence). The chain's CDR3 is CASSLSGLVTGELFF. The CDR3 region has the DNA TGTGCCAGCAGCTTATCCGGGTTAGTCACCGGGGAGCTGTTTTTT.

This clone was recorded a few times. CDR3 in DNA: TGTGCCAGCAGCTTGTCCGGGACAGGGGGCGTCAGCAATCAGCCCCAGCATTTT. Amino acids: CASSLSGTGGVSNQPQHF. V and J are TRBV5-5 and TRBJ1-5; 12 bases agree with TRBD1. The germline V gene has CDR1 SGHKS and CDR2 YYEKEE (reference sequence). The CDR3 covers 18 residues. The V segment lost 1 base and the J segment 1 base; nucleotides outside the gene matches: 6.

V is TRBV7-2 and J is TRBJ1-5, with TRBD1 matching 7 bases. Trimming took 5 bases from V and 4 from J; bases not matched to a gene: 8. The CDR3 consists of 15 residues. Germline CDR1 and CDR2: SGHTA and FQGNSA. The CDR3 DNA follows: TGTGCCAGCAGCCGGGACAGAGCATGGAATCAGCCCCAGCATTTT. Protein product: CASSRDRAWNQPQHF. Drawing the rest from reference TRBV7-2 and TRBJ1-5, the complete variable domain is GAGVSQSPSNKVTEKGKDVELRCDPISGHTALYWYRQSLGQGLEFLIYFQGNSAPDKSGLPSDRFSAERTGGSVSTLTIQRTQQEDSAVYLCASSRDRAWNQPQHFGDGTRLSIL.

The chain employs TRBV19 and TRBJ1-5; possibly TRBD1 for D (5 bases). V was pared by 10 bases and J by 2 bases, with 18 bases between. This CDR3 is 15 amino acids long. Germline V gene data show CDR1 as LNHDA and CDR2 as SQIVND (reference sequence). CDR3 region: CATSPNGAGNQPQHF. The CDR3 DNA is TGTGCCACCTCCCCCAATGGGGCAGGCAATCAGCCCCAGCATTTT.

CDR3 protein: CASSLAAGQGRMGYTIYF. The CDR3 bases are TGTGCCAGCAGCTTAGCCGCGGGACAGGGAAGGATGGGATACACCATATATTTT. This chain connects TRBV7-6 to TRBJ1-3; 9 nucleotides line up with TRBD1. CDR3 length: 18 amino acids. Germline loops: CDR1 SGHVS, CDR2 FNYEAQ. V lost 0 bases and J lost 8; bases outside the gene matches: 14.

The chain combines TRBV23-1 with TRBJ1-1, with D unclear. TRBV23-1 has ORF status, its function being uncertain. CDR3 length: 17 residues. Trimming shortened V by 8 bases and J by 0 bases, and 22 bases separated the two germline ends. CDR3 DNA sequence: TGCGCCAGCCCCGCGGGTAGGTCTCGGGCCATGAACACTGAAGCTTTCTTT. It yields the protein CASPAGRSRAMNTEAFF.

A word on this clone: Germline is not matched at one junction end, which may reflect a read error. V usage is TRBV6-2 or TRBV6-3 and J usage is TRBJ2-3; 8 positions agree with TRBD2. The germline CDR1 and CDR2 sequences are MNHEY and SVGEGT. The CDR3 loop spans 15 amino acids. The CDR3 DNA sequence: TGTGCCAGCAGCCCGCCCGACAGCGGGGGACAATTCCCGTGTTTT. Translated: CASSPPDSGGQFPCF.

The chain combines TRBV5-1 with TRBJ2-5; tentative D call: TRBD1 (5 bases). There are 15 residues in the CDR3. The V gene lost 1 base and the J gene lost 1 base, with 11 bases spanning the gap. In germline, CDR1 is SGHRS, CDR2 YFSETQ. CDR3 sequence (DNA): TGCGCCAGCAGCTTGTTAGGCAGGGTCCAAGAGACCCAGTACTTC. Translating gives CASSLLGRVQETQYF.

The gene calls are TRBV29-1 and TRBJ2-5; 8 bases fit TRBD1. The CDR3 sequence is 15 residues long. Germline assignment: CDR1 SQVTM and CDR2 ANQGSEA. The V gene end was trimmed by 6 bases and the J gene end by 2 bases; junction bases not matched to a gene: 11. In nucleotides, the CDR3 is TGCAGCGTGGTGGGTACCAGGGGGCAGCAAGAGACCCAGTACTTC. Its protein product is CSVVGTRGQQETQYF.

This rearrangement joins TRBV14 to TRBJ1-6; D not resolved. Germline CDR1 reads SGHDN; CDR2 reads FVKESK. Trimming pared 4 bases from V and 3 bases from J, leaving 13 bases between. The CDR3 is 16 amino acids. The CDR3 sequence is CASSPRTGDYNSPLHF. CDR3 DNA sequence: TGTGCCAGCAGCCCACGGACTGGGGACTATAATTCACCCCTCCACTTT.

The V call is TRBV28, the J call TRBJ2-6; TRBD1 aligns across 7 bases. Trimming took 8 bases from V and 1 from J; bases not matched to a gene: 17. CDR1 and CDR2 (germline): MDHEN, SYDVKM. The CDR3 loop spans 19 amino acids. The CDR3 DNA is TGTGCCAGCCCCTCCGACCCGGGACAGAGATCTTCTGGGGCCAACGTCCTGACTTTC. It is translated as CASPSDPGQRSSGANVLTF.